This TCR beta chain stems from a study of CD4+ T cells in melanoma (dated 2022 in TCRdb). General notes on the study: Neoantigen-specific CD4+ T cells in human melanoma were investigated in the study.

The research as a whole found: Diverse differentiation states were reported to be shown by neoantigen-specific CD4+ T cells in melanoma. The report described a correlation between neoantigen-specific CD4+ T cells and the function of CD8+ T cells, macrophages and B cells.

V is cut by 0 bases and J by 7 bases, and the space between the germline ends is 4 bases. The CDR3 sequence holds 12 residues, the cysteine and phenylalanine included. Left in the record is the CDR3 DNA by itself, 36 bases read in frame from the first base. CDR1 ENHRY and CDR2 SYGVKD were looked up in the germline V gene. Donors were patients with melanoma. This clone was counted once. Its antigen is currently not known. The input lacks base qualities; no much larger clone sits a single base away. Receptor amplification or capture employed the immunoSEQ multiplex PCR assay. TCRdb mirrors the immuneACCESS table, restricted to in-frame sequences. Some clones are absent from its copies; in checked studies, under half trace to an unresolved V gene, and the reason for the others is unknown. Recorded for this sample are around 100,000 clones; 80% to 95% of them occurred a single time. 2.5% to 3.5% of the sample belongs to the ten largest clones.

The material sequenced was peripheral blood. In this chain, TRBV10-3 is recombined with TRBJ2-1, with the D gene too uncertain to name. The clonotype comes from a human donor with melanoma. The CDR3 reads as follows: CAISESVNEQFF. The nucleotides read TGTGCCATCAGTGAGTCTGTTAATGAGCAGTTCTTC.